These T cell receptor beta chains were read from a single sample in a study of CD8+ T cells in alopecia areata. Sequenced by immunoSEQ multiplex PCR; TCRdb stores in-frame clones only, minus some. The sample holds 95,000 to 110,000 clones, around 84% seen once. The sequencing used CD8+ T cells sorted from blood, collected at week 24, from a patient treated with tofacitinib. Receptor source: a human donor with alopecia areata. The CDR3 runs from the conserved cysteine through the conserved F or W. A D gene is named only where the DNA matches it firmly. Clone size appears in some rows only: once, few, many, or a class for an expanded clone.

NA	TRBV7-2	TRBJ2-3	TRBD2	TGTGCCAGCAGCCGTCTAGGGGCTAGCGGGAGTATTGCCACAGATACGCAGTATTTT	CASSRLGASGSIATDTQYF
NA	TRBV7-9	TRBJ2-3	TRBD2	TGTGCCAGCAGAAAAACTAGCGGGGGGGCCCTGACAGATACGCAGTATTTT	CASRKTSGGALTDTQYF
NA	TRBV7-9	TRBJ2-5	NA	TGTGCCAGCAGCTTAACAGGGACGGCAGAGACCCAGTACTTC	CASSLTGTAETQYF
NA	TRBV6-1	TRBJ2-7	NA	TGTGCCAGCAGTGAAGCGCAGGTAGGGGGGACCTTCTACGAGCAGTACTTC	CASSEAQVGGTFYEQYF
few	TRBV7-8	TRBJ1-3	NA	TGTGCCAGCAGCTTAGTGTCCCGGACGGCCTCTGGAAACACCATATATTTT	CASSLVSRTASGNTIYF
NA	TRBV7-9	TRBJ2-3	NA	TGTGCCAGCAGCTTAGGGACTATCCTCACAGATACGCAGTATTTT	CASSLGTILTDTQYF
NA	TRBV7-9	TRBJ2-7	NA	TGTGCCAGCAGCCCAACCCGGCGGGGCTCCTACGAGCAGTACTTC	CASSPTRRGSYEQYF
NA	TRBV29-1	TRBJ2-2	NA	TGCAGCGTTGTAATCCTGGGCGGGGAGCTGTTTTTT	CSVVILGGELFF
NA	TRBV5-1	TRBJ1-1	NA	TGCGCCAGCAGCGGCGGGACGGGGAACACTGAAGCTTTCTTT	CASSGGTGNTEAFF
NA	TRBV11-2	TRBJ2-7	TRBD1	TGTGCCAGCAGCTTAGCGCCCCCCGGGGACAGCTTTTTCTATGAGCAGTACTTC	CASSLAPPGDSFFYEQYF
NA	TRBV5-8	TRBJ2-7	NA	TGTGCCAGCAGCTTGGCCTTCCTAGAGCAGTACTTC	CASSLAFLEQYF
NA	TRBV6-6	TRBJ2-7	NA	TGTGCCAGCAGGGGCACTTCCTACGAGCAGTACTTC	CASRGTSYEQYF
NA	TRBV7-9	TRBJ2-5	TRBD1	TGTGCCAGCAGCTTAGAGCGACAGGGAAGGCCGCGAGAGACCCAGTACTTC	CASSLERQGRPRETQYF
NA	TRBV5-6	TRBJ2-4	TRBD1	TGTGCCAGCAGCTTGGGACAGGGCAAAAACATTCAGTACTTC	CASSLGQGKNIQYF
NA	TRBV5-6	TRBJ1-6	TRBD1	TGTGCCAGCAGCTTGGCCGGGACAGTACATAATTCACCCCTCCACTTT	CASSLAGTVHNSPLHF
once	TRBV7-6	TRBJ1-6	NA	TGTGCCAGCAGCTTTCAGGGATTTGGGTATAATTCACCCCTCCACTTT	CASSFQGFGYNSPLHF
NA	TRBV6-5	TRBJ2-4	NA	TGTGCCAGCAGTTACGAGGGGAACATTCAGTACTTC	CASSYEGNIQYF
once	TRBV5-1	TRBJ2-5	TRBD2	TGCGCCAGCAGCCTGCGGGGGAATGAAGAGACCCAGTACTTC	CASSLRGNEETQYF
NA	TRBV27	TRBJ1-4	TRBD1	TGTGCCAGCAGTGGGGGGACAGGCCCAAACGAAAAACTGTTTTTT	CASSGGTGPNEKLFF
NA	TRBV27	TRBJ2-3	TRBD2	TGTGCCAGCAGTTTATGGCTAGCGGGGGGGCCGGATACGCAGTATTTT	CASSLWLAGGPDTQYF
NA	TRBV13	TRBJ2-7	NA	TGTGCCAGCAGCCCCGGGACCCTTAAATACGAGCAGTACTTC	CASSPGTLKYEQYF
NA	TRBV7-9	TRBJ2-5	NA	TGTGCCACCAATGCCCCGAGGGACTCTGGGGCCCTTCGAGAGACCCAGTACTTC	CATNAPRDSGALRETQYF
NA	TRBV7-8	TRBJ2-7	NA	TGTGCCAGCAGCTCCCCGGGCCTCTCCTACGAGCAGTACTTC	CASSSPGLSYEQYF
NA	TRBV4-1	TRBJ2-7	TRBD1	TGCGCCAGCAGCCAAGGGACAGGGGGAACCTACGAGCAGTACTTC	CASSQGTGGTYEQYF
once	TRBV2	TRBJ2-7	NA	TGTGCCAGCCGACGGAGCCTGAGCTCCTACGAGCAGTACTTC	CASRRSLSSYEQYF
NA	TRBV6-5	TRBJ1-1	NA	TGTGCCAGCAGTTACTCACGGACTCAGAACACTGAAGCTTTCTTT	CASSYSRTQNTEAFF
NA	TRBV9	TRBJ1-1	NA	TGTGCCAGCAGCGTAGTTAGAAACACTGAAGCTTTCTTT	CASSVVRNTEAFF
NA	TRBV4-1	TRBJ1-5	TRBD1	TGCGCCAGCAGCCATTCCACAGGGGGCAATCAGCCCCAGCATTTT	CASSHSTGGNQPQHF
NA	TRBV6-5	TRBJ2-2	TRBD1	TGTGCCAGCAGTCCAGGACAGGGCGCCGGGGAGCTGTTTTTT	CASSPGQGAGELFF
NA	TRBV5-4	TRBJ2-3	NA	TGTGCCAGCAGCTACCAGGGGCGGGCGGACACAGATACGCAGTATTTT	CASSYQGRADTDTQYF
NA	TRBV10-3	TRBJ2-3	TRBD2	TGTGCCATCAGTGCCCCGTTCGAAGCGGGGGGGCCCTCAGCAGATACGCAGTATTTT	CAISAPFEAGGPSADTQYF
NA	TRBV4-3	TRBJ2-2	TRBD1	TGCGCCAGCCGCCGGGACAGGGTATCCGGGGAGCTGTTTTTT	CASRRDRVSGELFF
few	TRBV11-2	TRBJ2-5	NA	TGTGCCAGCAGCCAAACTGGCGAGACCCAGTACTTC	CASSQTGETQYF